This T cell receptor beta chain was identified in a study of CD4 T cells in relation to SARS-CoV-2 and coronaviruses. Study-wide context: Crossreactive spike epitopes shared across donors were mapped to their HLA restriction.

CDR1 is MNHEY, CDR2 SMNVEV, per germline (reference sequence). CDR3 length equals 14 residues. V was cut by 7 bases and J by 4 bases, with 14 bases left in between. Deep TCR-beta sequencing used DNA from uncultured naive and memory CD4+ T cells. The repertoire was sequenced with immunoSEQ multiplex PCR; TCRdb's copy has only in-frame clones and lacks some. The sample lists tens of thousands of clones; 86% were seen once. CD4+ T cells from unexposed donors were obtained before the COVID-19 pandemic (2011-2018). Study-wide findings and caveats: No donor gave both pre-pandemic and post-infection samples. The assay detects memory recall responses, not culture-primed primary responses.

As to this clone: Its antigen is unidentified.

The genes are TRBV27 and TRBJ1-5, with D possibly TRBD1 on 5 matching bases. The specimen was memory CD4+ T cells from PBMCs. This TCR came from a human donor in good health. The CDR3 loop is CASNSAGPNQPQHF. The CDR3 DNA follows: TGTGCCAGCAATTCTGCAGGGCCAAATCAGCCCCAGCATTTT.